Each of the 25 T cell receptor beta chains below was sequenced from the same sample in a study of T-cell memory formation after mild COVID-19. TCRdb passed the 5' RACE reads through MiXCR, listing each CDR3 protein once. The sample carries roughly 100,000 distinct CDR3 sequences, approximately 15% recorded once. Specimen: PBMCs or a T cell subset sorted from them (not recorded which). The receptors were sampled from a man younger than 30 who had mild COVID-19 (a few samples of this study predate the infection). Cell type and time point are not known.

This clonotype was seen only a few times. The chain combines TRBV9 with TRBJ1-2, with a weak D call TRBD1 (6 bases). The CDR3 length is 16 residues. The V gene's germline CDR1 is SGDLS and CDR2 YYNGEE. Trimming stripped 3 bases from V and 6 bases from J, with 21 bases between. The CDR3 DNA reads TGTGCCAGCAGCGCACCCTCGGGTGGGGGGCTGAATGGCTACACCTTC. Amino acids: CASSAPSGGGLNGYTF.

V and J are TRBV6-2 or TRBV6-3 and TRBJ2-5; no reliable D call. The germline gives CDR1 MNHEY, CDR2 SVGEGT. V lost 8 bases and J 7 bases, leaving 14 bases between the germline ends. This CDR3 comprises 12 residues. For the CDR3, the DNA is TGTGCCAGCGGGTACCCGACCGGGACCCAGTACTTC. This encodes CASGYPTGTQYF.

The chain couples TRBV4-2 to TRBJ1-2; tentatively, D is TRBD1 (5 bases). CDR3 length: 16 amino acids. CDR1 LGHNA and CDR2 YNFKEQ come from the germline V gene. V dropped 0 bases and J dropped 4 bases, with 15 bases sitting between them. CDR3 region: CASSQDWDVKSYGYTF. The CDR3 DNA reads as TGTGCCAGCAGCCAAGATTGGGACGTGAAGTCCTATGGCTACACCTTC.

There are a few counts of this clonotype. The chain carries TRBV6-5 and TRBJ2-1; 11 nucleotides line up with TRBD2. In germline, CDR1 is MNHEY, CDR2 SVGAGI. This CDR3 contains 15 residues. V shed 6 bases and J 8 bases; nucleotides not matched to a gene: 9. CDR3 protein: CASRLAGGSRDEQFF. The CDR3 DNA is TGTGCCAGCAGGCTAGCGGGGGGATCTCGGGATGAGCAGTTCTTC.

This clonotype has a count of ten or more. This chain links TRBV12-5 with TRBJ2-3; TRBD2 matches 13 bases. The ends lost 1 base at V and 1 base at J; junction bases unmatched: 5. The germline gives CDR1 LGHNT, CDR2 FRNRAP. This CDR3 comprises 18 residues. In DNA form, the CDR3 reads TGTGCTAGTGGTTTGGGGGGACTAGCGGGGCCACGCACAGATACGCAGTATTTT. Translated, it gives CASGLGGLAGPRTDTQYF.

This clonotype showed up just a few times. The chain joins TRBV29-1 to TRBJ1-2; D is ambiguous. V was cut by 6 bases and J by 8 bases, with 4 bases left in between. The CDR3 loop spans 8 amino acids. The germline CDR1 and CDR2 sequences are SQVTM and ANQGSEA. The CDR3 DNA reads as TGCAGCGTCGAGGGCTACACCTTC. Translated: CSVEGYTF.

This clonotype was counted many times. In DNA form, the CDR3 reads TGTGCCACTAACTCCGGGAGCTCCTACGAGCAGTACGTC. This codes for CATNSGSSYEQYV. V usage is TRBV2 and J usage is TRBJ2-7; D is possibly TRBD2 (6 bases). From germline, CDR1 is SNHLY and CDR2 FYNNEI. This CDR3 region has 13 residues. V was trimmed by 10 bases and J by 0 bases, leaving 13 bases between them.

The chain couples TRBV12-3 or TRBV12-4 to TRBJ2-1; 11 bases match TRBD2. The CDR3 is 15 residues long. The V and J ends lost 1 base and 7 bases, in that order; junction bases with no gene match: 3. The CDR3, as DNA: TGTGCCAGCAGTTTAGGACTAGCGGGGTTTAATGAGCAGTTCTTC. Translated: CASSLGLAGFNEQFF.

This clonotype was detected many times. V is TRBV7-8 and J is TRBJ2-7, with D perhaps TRBD1 (6 bases). The V gene's germline CDR1 is SGHVS and CDR2 FQNEAQ. V lost 5 bases and J 0 bases, leaving 14 bases between the germline ends. The CDR3 runs to 15 residues. CDR3 in amino acids: CASSQHQGPSYEQYF. Written as DNA, the CDR3 is TGTGCCAGCAGCCAGCACCAGGGGCCCTCCTACGAGCAGTACTTC.

This chain links TRBV4-3 with TRBJ1-2, with D unclear. CDR1 and CDR2 (germline): LGHNA, YSLEER. This CDR3 is 15 amino acids long. The ends were cut back, 1 base at V and 8 bases at J, with 17 bases in the middle. In DNA form, the CDR3 reads TGCGCCAGCAGCCAAGGCACCGACCAGGTCAGGGGCTACACCTTC. Its translation: CASSQGTDQVRGYTF.

In its sample, this clonotype was seen many times. The CDR3 bases are TGTGCCAGCAGCTTAGCCGGCGGCTGGAGGATCACAGATACGCAGTATTTT. This gives the protein CASSLAGGWRITDTQYF. The chain has TRBV7-2 and TRBJ2-3, with D possibly TRBD2 on 5 matching bases. This CDR3 has 17 amino acids. Looked up from germline, CDR1 is SGHTA and CDR2 is FQGNSA. Trimming pared 0 bases from V and 2 bases from J, leaving 15 bases between.

This chain connects TRBV28 to TRBJ2-1; D possibly corresponds to TRBD2 (7 bases). This CDR3 has 15 residues. Trimming took 8 bases from V and 3 from J, leaving 17 bases between them. The germline CDR1 and CDR2 sequences are MDHEN and SYDVKM. CDR3 in DNA: TGTGCCAGCCATAATGGGGGGGCGAGCTACAATGAGCAGTTCTTC. Protein product: CASHNGGASYNEQFF.

The chain uses TRBV5-4 and TRBJ2-2; D possibly matches TRBD1 or TRBD2 (5 bases each). This CDR3 has 17 amino acids. The V gene's germline CDR1 is SGHNT and CDR2 YYREEE (reference sequence). Deletions cut 0 bases from V and 0 bases from J, with 12 bases between. The CDR3 loop reads CASSLARGRTNTGELFF. DNA for the CDR3: TGTGCCAGCAGCTTGGCCCGGGGCAGGACGAACACCGGGGAGCTGTTTTTT.

This rearrangement joins TRBV6-5 to TRBJ1-2; D might be TRBD1 (6 bases). The CDR3 has 13 residues. In germline, CDR1 is MNHEY, CDR2 SVGAGI. The V end lost 6 bases, the J end lost 2 bases, and 10 bases lay between the germline ends. This chain's CDR3 is CASRSGANYGYTF. The DNA of the CDR3 is TGTGCCAGCAGATCGGGGGCCAACTATGGCTACACCTTC.

The chain couples TRBV29-1 to TRBJ1-1; D remains unclear. Trimming cost V 4 bases and J 7 bases, with 10 bases left between them. This CDR3 has 11 amino acids. Germline V gene data show CDR1 as SQVTM and CDR2 as ANQGSEA. The CDR3 loop is CSVGSGGEAFF. The DNA for the CDR3 is TGCAGCGTTGGCAGTGGTGGTGAAGCTTTCTTT.

This clonotype appeared a single time. The rearrangement joins TRBV2 to TRBJ2-1; TRBD2 aligns across 8 bases. This CDR3 region has 17 residues. Germline V lookup: CDR1 SNHLY, CDR2 FYNNEI. V was clipped by 6 bases and J by 5 bases; unmatched bases: 15. Here the CDR3 reads CASRKARASGQDNEQFF. CDR3 sequence (DNA): TGTGCCAGCAGGAAGGCCCGCGCTAGCGGGCAGGACAATGAGCAGTTCTTC.

The rearrangement links TRBV28 to TRBJ2-3; 7 bases match TRBD1. Per germline, CDR1 MDHEN and CDR2 SYDVKM. CDR3 size: 15 residues. V shed 6 bases, J shed 2 bases, and the junction held 8 bases outside the gene matches. The CDR3 DNA reads as TGTGCCAGCAGGAGACAGGGCTTATCCACAGATACGCAGTATTTT. Amino acid sequence: CASRRQGLSTDTQYF.

This clonotype was seen more than once but under ten times. V is TRBV7-9 and J is TRBJ2-7, with D unclear. The CDR3 length is 11 residues. Trimming removed 4 bases at V and 9 bases at J, with 10 bases between. The germline gives CDR1 SEHNR, CDR2 FQNEAQ (reference sequence). The CDR3 nucleotides read TGTGCCAGCAGCTCAAACTTCGGGCAGTACTTC. The encoded protein is CASSSNFGQYF.

This clonotype was observed a few times. The chain has TRBV20-1 and TRBJ2-7; D remains unclear. This CDR3 contains 16 residues. Trimming cost V 5 bases and J 0 bases, with 20 bases left between them. Germline CDR1 is DFQATT and CDR2 is SNEGSKA (reference sequence). The CDR3 nucleotides are TGCAGTGCTCAACCTGACCCCCCTTCAGGCTCCTACGAGCAGTACTTC. Translation gives CSAQPDPPSGSYEQYF.

The rearrangement joins TRBV4-1 to TRBJ2-2; TRBD1 matches 7 bases. Germline V CDR1 and CDR2: MGHRA, YSYEKL. With V trimmed by 3 bases and J by 6 bases, 7 bases remained unmatched. This CDR3 comprises 15 residues. CDR3: CASSQITGVPGELFF. The CDR3 DNA sequence: TGCGCCAGCAGCCAGATTACAGGGGTCCCCGGGGAGCTGTTTTTT.

This clonotype appeared many times. The genes are TRBV20-1 and TRBJ1-5; D is uncertain. CDR1 is DFQATT, CDR2 SNEGSKA, per germline (reference sequence). CDR3 size: 15 residues. The CDR3 region is CSSNNGQNSNQPQHF. CDR3 nucleotides: TGCAGCTCCAACAACGGGCAAAATAGCAATCAGCCCCAGCATTTT.

The J gene is TRBJ2-5, the V gene TRBV6-2 or TRBV6-3, with D perhaps assigned TRBD1 or TRBD2 (5 bases each). Trimming removed 4 bases at V and 4 bases at J, with 10 bases between. Germline V gene data show CDR1 as MNHEY and CDR2 as SVGEGT. The CDR3 spans 13 residues. CDR3 sequence (DNA): TGTGCCAGCAGTTGGGGGACGCCAGAGACCCAGTACTTC. As protein: CASSWGTPETQYF.

This clonotype was found a few times. The chain has TRBV6-5 and TRBJ2-5; the D is unclear. This CDR3 region has 15 residues. The germline V and J ends were trimmed by 6 bases and 1 base, with 15 bases remaining between them. Germline-derived CDR1 and CDR2 are MNHEY and SVGAGI. CDR3 sequence (DNA): TGTGCCAGCAGCGCAATTCTAGGTATCCAAGAGACCCAGTACTTC. Translated: CASSAILGIQETQYF.

This rearrangement joins TRBV7-2 to TRBJ2-1; TRBD2 aligns across 7 bases. After removal of 3 bases from V and 9 bases from J, the junction contained 2 bases not matched to a gene. Germline V gives CDR1 SGHTA, CDR2 FQGNSA. This CDR3 spans 12 amino acids. This chain's CDR3 is CASSLGGSEQFF. CDR3 coding DNA: TGTGCCAGCAGCTTGGGGGGGAGTGAGCAGTTCTTC.

The chain joins TRBV7-9 to TRBJ2-3; 12 nucleotides line up with TRBD1. CDR3 length: 16 amino acids. The V segment lost 4 bases and the J segment 7 bases; nucleotides outside the gene matches: 9. Germline values: CDR1 SEHNR, CDR2 FQNEAQ (reference sequence). Written as DNA, the CDR3 is TGTGCCAGCAGCTACCCGCCGGGACAGGGGGCGAATACGCAGTATTTT. Translation: CASSYPPGQGANTQYF.